A single sample gave rise to the 30 T cell receptor beta chains below, sequenced in a study of blood T cell repertoires in COVID-19. Sequenced by immunoSEQ multiplex PCR; TCRdb stores in-frame clones only, minus some. This sample has around 100,000 clones, with 80% to 90% found just once. The sample consisted of peripheral blood. These receptors were collected from an elderly woman with acute or convalescent COVID-19.

J is TRBJ2-7 and V is TRBV4-3; possible D gene TRBD2, 6 bases. The V and J ends lost 4 bases and 2 bases respectively, with 12 bases between them. The CDR3 covers 14 residues. The V gene's germline CDR1 is LGHNA and CDR2 YSLEER. The CDR3, as DNA: TGCGCCAGCAGCCGGGAGGTCGAGACCTACGAGCAGTACTTC. Translating it yields CASSREVETYEQYF.

The genes are TRBV5-4 and TRBJ2-7; 15 nucleotides agree with TRBD2. The germline CDR1 and CDR2 sequences are SGHNT and YYREEE (reference sequence). V dropped 4 bases and J dropped 5; count of bases not matched to a gene: 4. The CDR3 runs to 15 residues. The CDR3 loop is CASSRTSGGAHEQYF. The CDR3 DNA follows: TGTGCCAGCAGCCGGACTAGCGGGGGGGCCCACGAGCAGTACTTC.

This clone was seen once. This chain connects TRBV4-2 to TRBJ1-1, with 8 bases that match TRBD1. This CDR3 is built from 15 residues. Germline CDR1 and CDR2: LGHNA and YNFKEQ. V gave up 1 base and J gave up 6 bases; unmatched junction bases: 7. CDR3 amino acids: CASSQAGQAKPEAFF. In nucleotides, the CDR3 is TGTGCCAGCAGCCAAGCGGGACAGGCCAAACCTGAAGCTTTCTTT.

The rearrangement links TRBV30 to TRBJ2-7, with 10 bases aligning to TRBD2. CDR1 is GTSNPN, CDR2 SVGIG, per germline (reference sequence). The CDR3 is 17 amino acids. Trimming removed 0 bases from V and 1 base from J; junction bases left unmatched: 9. The CDR3: CAWSVRWASGGSYEQYF. The DNA of the CDR3 is TGTGCCTGGAGTGTACGATGGGCTAGCGGGGGATCCTACGAGCAGTACTTC.

This chain uses TRBV2 with TRBJ1-6, with D possibly matching TRBD1 (6 bases). This CDR3 has 14 residues. V shed 9 bases and J shed 2 bases, with 11 bases lying between them. CDR1 is SNHLY and CDR2 is FYNNEI in the germline V gene. This chain's CDR3 is CASRDRTYNSPLHF. The DNA of the CDR3 is TGTGCCAGTCGAGACAGGACCTATAATTCACCCCTCCACTTT. The whole variable domain, filled in from reference TRBV2 and TRBJ1-6, reads EPEVTQTPSHQVTQMGQEVILRCVPISNHLYFYWYRQILGQKVEFLVSFYNNEISEKSEIFDDQFSVERPDGSNFTLKIRSTKLEDSAMYFCASRDRTYNSPLHFGNGTRLTVT.

The chain is built from TRBV7-2 and TRBJ2-5, with 9 bases fitting TRBD1. Per the germline V gene, CDR1 is SGHTA and CDR2 is FQGNSA. Germline trimming cut 3 bases from V and 5 bases from J; bases unmatched to any gene: 4. The CDR3 spans 14 residues. The CDR3 reads CASSLGTGWETQYF. The CDR3 DNA reads TGTGCCAGCAGCTTGGGGACAGGGTGGGAGACCCAGTACTTC. Variable domain in full (rest from reference TRBV7-2 and TRBJ2-5): GAGVSQSPSNKVTEKGKDVELRCDPISGHTALYWYRQSLGQGLEFLIYFQGNSAPDKSGLPSDRFSAERTGGSVSTLTIQRTQQEDSAVYLCASSLGTGWETQYFGPGTRLLVL.

The chain employs TRBV30 and TRBJ2-5, with D perhaps TRBD1 (6 bases). The CDR3 loop spans 12 amino acids. V dropped 4 bases and J dropped 4 bases, with 10 bases sitting between them. Germline loops: CDR1 GTSNPN, CDR2 SVGIG (reference sequence). In nucleotides, the CDR3 is TGTGCCTGGACAGGGGTCGGAGAGACCCAGTACTTC. The encoded protein is CAWTGVGETQYF. Drawing the rest from reference TRBV30 and TRBJ2-5, the complete variable domain is SQTIHQWPATLVQPVGSPLSLECTVEGTSNPNLYWYRQAAGRGLQLLFYSVGIGQISSEVPQNLSASRPQDRQFILSSKKLLLSDSGFYLCAWTGVGETQYFGPGTRLLVL.

In this sample, this clone turned up once. This chain uses TRBV5-1 with TRBJ2-5; 7 bases fit TRBD2. Germline CDR1 is SGHRS and CDR2 is YFSETQ. The CDR3 sequence is 14 residues long. The J segment lost 5 bases and the V segment lost 4 bases, leaving 8 bases of the junction unmatched. DNA for the CDR3: TGCGCCAGCAGCCCGGGGGGACCAGCGGAGACCCAGTACTTC. Translated, it gives CASSPGGPAETQYF.

The chain carries TRBV18 and TRBJ1-4; 7 nucleotides agree with TRBD1. CDR3 length equals 15 residues. CDR1 and CDR2 from the germline V gene are KGHSH and LQKENI. The V gene end was trimmed by 4 bases and the J gene end by 1 base; junction bases not matched to a gene: 3. As DNA, the CDR3 is TGTGCCAGCTCACATAACAGGGGAACTAATGAAAAACTGTTTTTT. Residues: CASSHNRGTNEKLFF.

This clone appeared a few times. The chain carries TRBV19 and TRBJ2-1, with D possibly matching TRBD2 (7 bases). CDR3 length equals 16 residues. The germline gives CDR1 LNHDA, CDR2 SQIVND (reference sequence). Between the trimmed V and J ends, which lost 5 bases and 1 base, there was a span of 15 bases. CDR3 loop: CASSPLGGASYNEQFF. The CDR3, as DNA: TGTGCCAGTAGTCCCCTAGGGGGGGCTTCCTACAATGAGCAGTTCTTC. Filled out from reference TRBV19 and TRBJ2-1, the complete variable domain reads DGGITQSPKYLFRKEGQNVTLSCEQNLNHDAMYWYRQDPGQGLRLIYYSQIVNDFQKGDIAEGYSVSREKKESFPLTVTSAQKNPTAFYLCASSPLGGASYNEQFFGPGTRLTVL.

The V call is TRBV6-1, the J call TRBJ2-2, with 11 positions matching TRBD1. CDR1 and CDR2 from the germline V gene are MNHNS and SASEGT. After removal of 2 bases from V and 6 bases from J, the junction contained 2 bases not matched to a gene. The CDR3 extends over 15 amino acids. The CDR3 region is CASSEMGQGAGELFF. The CDR3 nucleotides are TGTGCCAGCAGTGAAATGGGACAGGGGGCCGGGGAGCTGTTTTTT.

The V gene is TRBV5-6, the J gene TRBJ1-2, with no clear D. The length of the CDR3 is 13 residues. Germline CDR1 and CDR2: SGHDT and YYEEEE. V lost 4 bases and J 3 bases, leaving 10 bases between the germline ends. The CDR3 coding sequence is TGTGCCAGCAGCCCGGGAGTAGACTATGGCTACACCTTC. Amino acids: CASSPGVDYGYTF.

This chain connects TRBV19 to TRBJ1-6, with TRBD1 identical over 8 bases. The germline V gene has CDR1 LNHDA and CDR2 SQIVND (reference sequence). V lost 4 bases and J lost 10; bases outside the gene matches: 9. The CDR3 is made up of 15 amino acids. The CDR3 nucleotides read TGTGCCAGTAGTACTGGACAGGGTGGTGGATCACCCCTCCACTTT. This codes for CASSTGQGGGSPLHF.

The J gene is TRBJ1-2, the V gene TRBV15; D perhaps matches TRBD1 (5 bases). Germline lookup yields CDR1 LNHNV and CDR2 YYDKDF (reference sequence). Trimming shortened V by 0 bases and J by 5 bases, and 10 bases separated the two germline ends. The CDR3 length is 14 residues. As DNA, the CDR3 is TGTGCCACCAGCAGAGATTTTGGGGGGTATGGCTACACCTTC. It translates to CATSRDFGGYGYTF.

The rearrangement links TRBV12-5 to TRBJ1-1; 7 bases line up with TRBD1. J was trimmed by 4 bases and V by 2 bases; bases with no gene match: 7. The CDR3 is made up of 15 amino acids. Germline V gene lookup returns CDR1 LGHNT and CDR2 FRNRAP. The CDR3 coding sequence is TGTGCTAGTGGTTTGCCCACAGGGGCGCGCACTGAAGCTTTCTTT. Translated: CASGLPTGARTEAFF.

The chain employs TRBV6-5 and TRBJ2-7; D gene uncertain. V was trimmed by 7 bases and J by 8 bases, leaving 15 bases between them. Germline V gene data show CDR1 as MNHEY and CDR2 as SVGAGI. CDR3 length equals 12 residues. CDR3: CASTTTIGQQYF. CDR3 coding DNA: TGTGCCAGCACCACTACGATAGGCCAGCAGTACTTC.

The genes are TRBV5-1 and TRBJ2-5, with D unresolved. V was clipped by 2 bases and J by 2 bases, with 7 bases between them. Germline V gene data show CDR1 as SGHRS and CDR2 as YFSETQ. The CDR3 runs to 13 residues. CDR3 DNA sequence: TGCGCCAGCAGCTTAGGCGGTCAAGAGACCCAGTACTTC. It yields the protein CASSLGGQETQYF.

The V and J genes are TRBV7-9 and TRBJ2-5, with TRBD2 matching 11 bases. Germline assignment: CDR1 SEHNR and CDR2 FQNEAQ (reference sequence). V lost 5 bases and J lost 0; bases outside the gene matches: 2. This CDR3 is built from 15 residues. The CDR3 region is CASSPGLADQETQYF. CDR3 DNA sequence: TGTGCCAGCAGCCCGGGACTAGCGGACCAAGAGACCCAGTACTTC.

The chain combines TRBV7-2 with TRBJ2-5, with 8 bases fitting TRBD2. Germline V gene sequence: CDR1 SGHTA, CDR2 FQGNSA. Trimming took 1 base from V and 5 from J; bases not matched to a gene: 6. The length of the CDR3 is 15 residues. The CDR3 loop reads CASSLDGGAIETQYF. The CDR3 DNA reads TGTGCCAGCAGCTTAGACGGGGGGGCCATTGAGACCCAGTACTTC.

This clone showed up just a few times. The CDR3 spells CSVGTDYSNQPQHF. CDR3 sequence (DNA): TGCAGCGTCGGGACAGATTATAGCAATCAGCCCCAGCATTTT. The chain links TRBV29-1 to TRBJ1-5, with 7 positions matching TRBD1. Germline CDR1 SQVTM, CDR2 ANQGSEA. This CDR3 contains 14 residues. With 6 bases clipped from V and 0 bases from J, the junction kept 5 bases outside the gene matches. The entire variable domain, with the rest obtained from reference TRBV29-1 and TRBJ1-5, is as follows: SAVISQKPSRDICQRGTSLTIQCQVDSQVTMMFWYRQQPGQSLTLIATANQGSEATYESGFVIDKFPISRPNLTFSTLTVSNMSPEDSSIYLCSVGTDYSNQPQHFGDGTRLSIL.

A single count supports this clone. The chain links TRBV2 to TRBJ1-2, with 7 bases aligning to TRBD1. V was pared by 6 bases and J by 1 base, with 8 bases of the junction left unmatched. This CDR3 is 15 amino acids long. CDR1 and CDR2 from the germline V gene are SNHLY and FYNNEI. For the CDR3, the DNA is TGTGCCAGCAGACCAGAGGCAGGGGGTAACTATGGCTACACCTTC. Protein: CASRPEAGGNYGYTF. Variable domain in full (rest from reference TRBV2 and TRBJ1-2): EPEVTQTPSHQVTQMGQEVILRCVPISNHLYFYWYRQILGQKVEFLVSFYNNEISEKSEIFDDQFSVERPDGSNFTLKIRSTKLEDSAMYFCASRPEAGGNYGYTFGSGTRLTVV.

The chain's CDR3 is CASRQLLWGGNTEAFF. As DNA, the CDR3 is TGTGCCAGCAGACAACTACTTTGGGGGGGGAACACTGAAGCTTTCTTT. The chain uses TRBV3-1 (or the pseudogene TRBV3-2) and TRBJ1-1; D is possibly TRBD1 (5 bases). CDR3 length: 16 residues. Germline CDR1 and CDR2: LGHDT and YNNKEL (reference sequence). Deletions cut 6 bases from V and 1 base from J, with 18 bases between.

The J gene is TRBJ2-2, the V gene TRBV7-6, with unresolved D. The V end lost 1 base, the J end lost 4 bases, and 10 bases lay between the germline ends. The length of the CDR3 is 15 residues. CDR1 is SGHVS, CDR2 FNYEAQ, per germline. CDR3 DNA sequence: TGTGCCAGCAGCTTAGGGAGTTACGGCACCGGGGAGCTGTTTTTT. Its translation is CASSLGSYGTGELFF.

This clone has just one count. This chain uses TRBV6-1 with TRBJ2-1; TRBD1 agrees at 8 bases. Trimming took 4 bases from V and 6 from J; bases not matched to a gene: 11. This CDR3 is built from 16 residues. The germline V gene has CDR1 MNHNS and CDR2 SASEGT. For the CDR3, the DNA is TGTGCCAGCAGTGGACAAAGGACAGGGAAGACCAATGAGCAGTTCTTC. Its translation: CASSGQRTGKTNEQFF.

V is TRBV27 and J is TRBJ1-1; no firm D call. The ends were cut back, 1 base at V and 3 bases at J, with 21 bases in the middle. Germline loops: CDR1 MNHEY, CDR2 SMNVEV (reference sequence). The CDR3 is 18 residues long. The CDR3 DNA is TGTGCCAGCAGTTTATTTCGACTTCGTAGGGAGAGGGACACTGAAGCTTTCTTT. It yields the protein CASSLFRLRRERDTEAFF.

The chain uses TRBV6-5 and TRBJ2-1; no clear D. CDR1 and CDR2 from the germline V gene are MNHEY and SVGAGI. Trimming removed 2 bases at V and 2 bases at J, with 13 bases between. The CDR3 has 16 residues. DNA for the CDR3: TGTGCCAGCAGTTACGGCAGGCCCCCAGCCTACAATGAGCAGTTCTTC. Amino acid sequence: CASSYGRPPAYNEQFF.

The rearrangement links TRBV13 to TRBJ1-1; 8 nucleotides agree with TRBD1. Unmatched junction bases numbered 5, after V lost 6 bases and J lost 2 bases. Germline CDR1 reads PRHDT; CDR2 reads FYEKMQ (reference sequence). There are 14 residues in the CDR3. The CDR3 sequence is CASSIGQGNTEAFF. CDR3 DNA: TGTGCCAGCAGTATTGGACAGGGAAACACTGAAGCTTTCTTT. Full variable domain (remainder filled in from reference TRBV13 and TRBJ1-1): AAGVIQSPRHLIKEKRETATLKCYPIPRHDTVYWYQQGPGQDPQFLISFYEKMQSDKGSIPDRFSAQQFSDYHSELNMSSLELGDSALYFCASSIGQGNTEAFFGQGTRLTVV.

The chain combines TRBV10-2 with TRBJ1-4, with 8 nucleotides matching TRBD1. The CDR3 is 11 residues long. Germline V gene lookup returns CDR1 WSHSY and CDR2 SAAADI. The V gene end was trimmed by 10 bases and the J gene end by 8 bases; junction bases not matched to a gene: 3. The CDR3 loop reads CATRGREKLFF. The CDR3 bases are TGCGCCACCAGGGGGCGGGAAAAACTGTTTTTT.

V usage is TRBV5-6 and J usage is TRBJ1-3; 7 bases line up with TRBD1. Germline V lookup: CDR1 SGHDT, CDR2 YYEEEE. V shed 5 bases, J shed 3 bases, and the junction held 2 bases outside the gene matches. There are 13 residues in the CDR3. CDR3 nucleotides: TGTGCCAGCAGACGGGACAGTGGAAACACCATATATTTT. This gives the protein CASRRDSGNTIYF.

The chain carries TRBV4-3 and TRBJ2-6, with no clear D. V lost 0 bases to trimming and J lost 0 bases, with 9 bases between them. From germline, CDR1 is LGHNA and CDR2 YSLEER. The length of the CDR3 is 17 residues. CDR3 sequence: CASSQDSGPSGANVLTF. CDR3 nucleotides: TGCGCCAGCAGCCAAGACAGTGGCCCCTCTGGGGCCAACGTCCTGACTTTC.